This TCR beta chain originates from a study of T cell responses to AZD1222 COVID-19 vaccine. Measured with immunoSEQ multiplex PCR; TCRdb has only the in-frame clones, and not every one. The sample consists of 130,000 to 150,000 clones, about 91% of them appearing once. Germline V gene data show CDR1 as SEHNR and CDR2 as FQNEAQ (reference sequence). The CDR3 runs 14 residues. Trimming pared 5 bases from V and 1 base from J, leaving 11 bases between. The receptor was derived from an adult in good health. This sequence joins TRBV7-9 and TRBJ1-1; D gene uncertain. Sample: peripheral blood, taken on day 0 of AZD1222 vaccination. CDR3 sequence (DNA): TGTGCCAGCAGCGTTTCCTTCGGGAACACTGAAGCTTTCTTT. It encodes CASSVSFGNTEAFF.